Each of the 16 T cell receptor beta chains below was sequenced from the same sample in a study of blood T cell repertoires in COVID-19. Some clones are missing from TCRdb's copy, which holds only in-frame ones; the method was immunoSEQ multiplex PCR. The sample consists of just over 300,000 clones, 70% to 90% of them appearing once. Sequenced sample: PBMCs or T cells enriched from blood (not recorded which). These receptors all come from a young man who had recovered from COVID-19.

The chain recombines TRBV6-4 with TRBJ2-1; possibly TRBD2 for D (5 bases). The CDR3 contains 14 residues. CDR1 is MRHNA, CDR2 SNTAGT, per germline. The ends were cut back, 3 bases at V and 9 bases at J, with 15 bases in the middle. The CDR3 DNA reads as TGTGCCAGCAGTGATCGGGGTCTAAGGTGTGAGCAGTTCTTC. Protein: CASSDRGLRCEQFF.

J is TRBJ1-5 and V is TRBV27; a possible D gene is TRBD1 (5 bases). The germline V and J ends were trimmed by 5 bases and 2 bases, with 13 bases remaining between them. This CDR3 is 15 amino acids long. Germline assignment: CDR1 MNHEY and CDR2 SMNVEV (reference sequence). CDR3 in DNA: TGTGCCAGCAGTCACCAGGGTACGGGCAATCAGCCCCAGCATTTT. Its translation is CASSHQGTGNQPQHF.

V is TRBV2 and J is TRBJ1-1; a weak D match, TRBD1 (5 bases). This CDR3 comprises 15 residues. V was clipped by 4 bases and J by 0 bases, with 12 bases between them. Germline CDR1 SNHLY, CDR2 FYNNEI. CDR3 amino acids: CASSGAGLMNTEAFF. The CDR3 DNA sequence: TGTGCCAGCAGTGGGGCAGGGCTAATGAACACTGAAGCTTTCTTT.

As concerns this clone: In the same sample, other DNA sequences code for this CDR3. The rearrangement uses TRBV19 and TRBJ1-1, with D perhaps matching TRBD1 (5 bases). CDR3 length: 14 residues. Germline CDR1 is LNHDA and CDR2 is SQIVND (reference sequence). The V and J ends lost 3 bases and 1 base respectively, with 9 bases between them. The CDR3 DNA follows: TGTGCCAGTAGTATCGGCGGGGGGAACACTGAAGCTTTCTTT. It encodes CASSIGGGNTEAFF.

J is TRBJ2-3 and V is TRBV11-2, with a tentative D call TRBD1 (6 bases). The ends were cut back, 9 bases at V and 1 base at J, with 11 bases in the middle. The CDR3 runs to 13 residues. Germline CDR1 and CDR2: SGHAT and FQNNGV. CDR3 in amino acids: CASNDRRTDTQYF. The CDR3 DNA follows: TGTGCCAGTAACGACAGGCGCACAGATACGCAGTATTTT.

The gene calls are TRBV28 and TRBJ2-3; 7 nucleotides align to TRBD1. Germline values: CDR1 MDHEN, CDR2 SYDVKM. J was trimmed by 4 bases and V by 10 bases; bases with no gene match: 11. This CDR3 comprises 14 residues. CDR3 amino acids: CATFNRGAADTQYF. The CDR3 bases are TGTGCCACCTTCAACAGGGGTGCTGCAGATACGCAGTATTTT.

J is TRBJ2-2 and V is TRBV20-1; the D is unclear. V was trimmed by 3 bases and J by 3 bases, leaving 14 bases between them. The CDR3 is 15 residues long. Germline lookup yields CDR1 DFQATT and CDR2 SNEGSKA (reference sequence). CDR3 nucleotide sequence: TGCAGTGCTAGTTCGGGTCACGACCACACCGGGGAGCTGTTTTTT. This sequence encodes CSASSGHDHTGELFF.

The CDR3 spells CASSQTQGTEAFF. CDR3 nucleotides: TGTGCCAGCAGCCAGACACAGGGCACTGAAGCTTTCTTT. The chain recombines TRBV11-2 with TRBJ1-1; D is possibly TRBD1 (6 bases). Germline V gives CDR1 SGHAT, CDR2 FQNNGV. The length of the CDR3 is 13 residues. Deletions cut 5 bases from V and 4 bases from J, with 11 bases between. Full variable domain (rest looked up from reference TRBV11-2 and TRBJ1-1): EAGVAQSPRYKIIEKRQSVAFWCNPISGHATLYWYQQILGQGPKLLIQFQNNGVVDDSQLPKDRFSAERLKGVDSTLKIQPAKLEDSAVYLCASSQTQGTEAFFGQGTRLTVV.

The rearrangement links TRBV10-1 to TRBJ1-5, with D possibly being TRBD1 (6 bases). This CDR3 spans 18 amino acids. CDR1 and CDR2 (germline): WNHNN, SYGVQD (reference sequence). V lost 4 bases to trimming and J lost 0 bases, with 19 bases between them. CDR3 sequence: CASSVRTDYSDSNQPQHF. In DNA form, the CDR3 reads TGCGCCAGCAGTGTCCGGACAGATTACTCTGATAGCAATCAGCCCCAGCATTTT.

The V call is TRBV28, the J call TRBJ2-3, with 7 bases that match TRBD2. The CDR3 runs 16 residues. Germline CDR1 is MDHEN and CDR2 is SYDVKM. V shed 6 bases, J shed 5 bases, and the junction held 14 bases outside the gene matches. The CDR3: CASRAESGTIVDTQYF. Here the CDR3 DNA reads TGTGCCAGCAGGGCTGAGTCCGGGACTATCGTAGATACGCAGTATTTT.

V is TRBV29-1 and J is TRBJ2-2, with D perhaps TRBD1 (6 bases). Germline V gene data show CDR1 as SQVTM and CDR2 as ANQGSEA. V was shortened by 2 bases and J by 0 bases, with 16 bases between the two germline ends. The CDR3 consists of 17 residues. The CDR3 region is CSVELGFGTTNTGELFF. CDR3 DNA: TGCAGCGTTGAACTGGGATTCGGGACAACGAACACCGGGGAGCTGTTTTTT.

The rearrangement joins TRBV29-1 to TRBJ1-1, with D perhaps matching TRBD1 (6 bases). CDR1 and CDR2 from the germline V gene are SQVTM and ANQGSEA. The CDR3 extends over 13 amino acids. The V end was cut by 6 bases, the J end by 5 bases, with 16 bases between. CDR3 DNA: TGCAGCGTGATAGGACGAGGGGGAACTGAAGCTTTCTTT. Translated, it gives CSVIGRGGTEAFF.

V is TRBV28 and J is TRBJ2-7; D is unresolved. V lost 7 bases to trimming and J lost 2 bases, with 9 bases between them. Germline V gene sequence: CDR1 MDHEN, CDR2 SYDVKM. The CDR3 is 12 residues long. CDR3 bases: TGTGCCAGCAACCGCGCGGCCTACGAGCAGTACTTC. This gives the protein CASNRAAYEQYF.

A note on this clone: Within the sample, other DNA sequences also encode this same CDR3. This rearrangement joins TRBV5-1 to TRBJ2-7, with 10 positions matching TRBD1. Germline V gene sequence: CDR1 SGHRS, CDR2 YFSETQ. This CDR3 is built from 15 residues. J was trimmed by 1 base and V by 2 bases; bases with no gene match: 3. The chain's CDR3 is CASSFGQGVSYEQYF. The CDR3 DNA reads as TGCGCCAGCAGCTTCGGACAGGGGGTATCCTACGAGCAGTACTTC.

This clone appeared a few times. This chain joins TRBV6-5 and TRBJ1-1, with 9 bases aligning to TRBD1. Germline V lookup: CDR1 MNHEY, CDR2 SVGAGI. With 5 bases clipped from V and 2 bases from J, the junction kept 3 bases outside the gene matches. The CDR3 spans 14 residues. In DNA form, the CDR3 reads TGTGCCAGCAGTCGGACAGGGGAAAACACTGAAGCTTTCTTT. This sequence encodes CASSRTGENTEAFF.

This chain connects TRBV5-1 to TRBJ1-1, with 7 positions matching TRBD1. There are 17 residues in the CDR3. Looked up from germline, CDR1 is SGHRS and CDR2 is YFSETQ. J gave up 1 base and V 0 bases, and 9 bases lay outside the gene matches. CDR3 sequence reads: CASSLGTGSGRNTEAFF. The CDR3 nucleotides are TGCGCCAGCAGCTTGGGGACAGGCTCGGGCAGGAACACTGAAGCTTTCTTT.